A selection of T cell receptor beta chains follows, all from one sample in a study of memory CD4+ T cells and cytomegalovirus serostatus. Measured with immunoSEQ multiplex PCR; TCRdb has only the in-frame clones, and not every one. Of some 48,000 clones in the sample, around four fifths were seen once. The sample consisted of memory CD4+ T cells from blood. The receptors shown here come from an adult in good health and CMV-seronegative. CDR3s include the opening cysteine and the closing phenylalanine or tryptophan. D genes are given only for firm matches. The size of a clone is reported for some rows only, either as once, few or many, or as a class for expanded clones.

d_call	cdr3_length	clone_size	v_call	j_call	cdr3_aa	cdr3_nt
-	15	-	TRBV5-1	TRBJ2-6	CATREELAGANVLTF	TGCGCCACCCGTGAGGAGTTAGCTGGGGCCAACGTCCTGACTTTC
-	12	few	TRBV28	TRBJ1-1	CASSSSNTEAFF	TGTGCCAGCAGTTCCAGTAACACTGAAGCTTTCTTT
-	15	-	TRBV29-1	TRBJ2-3	CSVALDLVVGDTQYF	TGCAGCGTAGCTTTGGACCTGGTGGTGGGGGATACGCAGTATTTT
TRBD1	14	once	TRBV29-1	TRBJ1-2	CSVEGQGGGYGYTF	TGCAGCGTTGAAGGGCAGGGGGGAGGCTATGGCTACACCTTC
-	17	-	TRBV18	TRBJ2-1	CASSPGNSMGSYNEQFF	TGTGCCAGCTCACCAGGTAACTCCATGGGGTCCTACAATGAGCAGTTCTTC
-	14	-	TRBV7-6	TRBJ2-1	CASSLRYGSGEQFF	TGTGCCAGCAGCTTGAGGTACGGGAGTGGTGAGCAGTTCTTC
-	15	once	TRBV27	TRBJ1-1	CASSLRPGTNTEAFF	TGTGCCAGCAGTTTAAGACCGGGGACGAACACTGAAGCTTTCTTT
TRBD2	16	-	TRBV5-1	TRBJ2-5	CASSSEAGVREETQYF	TGCGCCAGCAGCTCGGAGGCGGGAGTGAGGGAAGAGACCCAGTACTTC
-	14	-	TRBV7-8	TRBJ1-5	CASSYREGNQPQHF	TGTGCCAGCAGCTACAGGGAGGGCAATCAGCCCCAGCATTTT
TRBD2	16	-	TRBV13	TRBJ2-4	CASSLTSGREKNIQYF	TGTGCCAGCAGCTTAACTAGCGGTCGTGAAAAAAACATTCAGTACTTC
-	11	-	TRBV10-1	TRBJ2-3	CASSVGDTQYF	TGCGCCAGCAGCGTGGGAGATACGCAGTATTTT
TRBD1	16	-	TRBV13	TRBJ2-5	CASSLGQGVQGETQYF	TGTGCCAGCAGCTTGGGGCAGGGGGTGCAGGGAGAGACCCAGTACTTC
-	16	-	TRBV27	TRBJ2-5	CASSLMAGRGQETQYF	TGTGCCAGCAGTTTAATGGCAGGGAGGGGGCAAGAGACCCAGTACTTC
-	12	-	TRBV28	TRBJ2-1	CASSLLSGEQFF	TGTGCCAGCAGTTTACTGTCTGGGGAGCAGTTCTTC
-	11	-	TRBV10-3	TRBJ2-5	CAISSEETQYF	TGTGCCATCAGCAGCGAAGAGACCCAGTACTTC
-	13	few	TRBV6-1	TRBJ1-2	CASTAQGLSGYTF	TGTGCCAGCACCGCACAGGGTTTGTCTGGCTACACCTTC
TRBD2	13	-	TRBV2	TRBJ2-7	CASRTSGVYEQYF	TGTGCCAGCAGGACTAGCGGGGTCTACGAGCAGTACTTC
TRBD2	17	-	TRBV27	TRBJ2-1	CASSLSGTAGTSKEQFF	TGTGCCAGCAGTTTATCCGGGACAGCCGGGACTAGCAAGGAGCAGTTCTTC
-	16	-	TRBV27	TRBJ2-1	CASRPTPGGGYNEQFF	TGTGCCAGCAGACCAACCCCGGGGGGCGGGTACAATGAGCAGTTCTTC
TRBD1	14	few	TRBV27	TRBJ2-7	CASRPGQVSYEQYF	TGTGCCAGCAGACCGGGACAGGTATCCTACGAGCAGTACTTC
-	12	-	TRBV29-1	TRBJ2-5	CSAGVQEETQYF	TGCAGCGCCGGGGTACAGGAAGAGACCCAGTACTTC
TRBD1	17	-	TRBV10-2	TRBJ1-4	CASSERAMRTGGEALFF	TGCGCCAGCAGTGAACGGGCCATGAGGACAGGTGGAGAGGCACTGTTTTTT
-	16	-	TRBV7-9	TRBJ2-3	CASSLETGLRTDTQYF	TGTGCCAGCAGCTTAGAAACGGGCCTACGCACAGATACGCAGTATTTT
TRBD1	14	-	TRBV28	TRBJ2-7	CASSSGQGVYEQYF	TGTGCCAGCAGCTCGGGACAGGGGGTCTACGAGCAGTACTTC
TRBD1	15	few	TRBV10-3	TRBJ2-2	CAIRGTGGNTGELFF	TGTGCCATCAGGGGGACAGGGGGCAACACCGGGGAGCTGTTTTTT
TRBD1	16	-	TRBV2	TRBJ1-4	CASGGQPRSGGEKLFF	TGTGCCAGCGGGGGACAGCCTCGATCAGGGGGTGAAAAACTGTTTTTT
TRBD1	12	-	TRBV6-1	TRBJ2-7	CASRGDSYEQYF	TGTGCCAGCAGAGGGGACAGCTACGAGCAGTACTTC
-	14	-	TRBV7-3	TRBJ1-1	CASSPTGRHTEAFF	TGTGCCAGCAGCCCTACAGGGAGACACACTGAAGCTTTCTTT
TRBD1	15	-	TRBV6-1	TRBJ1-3	CASSLGQDSGNTIYF	TGTGCCAGCAGTCTCGGACAGGACTCTGGAAACACCATATATTTT
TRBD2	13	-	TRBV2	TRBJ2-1	CASVGREGGEQFF	TGTGCCAGCGTCGGACGGGAGGGAGGTGAGCAGTTCTTC
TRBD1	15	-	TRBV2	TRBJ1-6	CASRDYRDRGSPLHF	TGTGCCAGCAGAGACTACCGGGACAGGGGTTCCCCCCTCCACTTT
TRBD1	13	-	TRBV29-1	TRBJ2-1	CSVGTGGYNEQFF	TGCAGCGTAGGGACAGGAGGCTACAATGAGCAGTTCTTC
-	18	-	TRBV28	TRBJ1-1	CASSPPGGTHWGNTEAFF	TGTGCCAGCAGTCCCCCCGGCGGGACTCACTGGGGGAACACTGAAGCTTTCTTT
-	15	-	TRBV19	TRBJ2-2	CASILSGLNTGELFF	TGTGCCAGTATCCTTAGCGGTCTCAATACCGGGGAGCTGTTTTTT
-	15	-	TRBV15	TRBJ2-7	CATSREKGPSYEQYF	TGTGCCACCAGCAGAGAGAAAGGGCCCTCCTACGAGCAGTACTTC
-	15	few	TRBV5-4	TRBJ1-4	CASSVEAGRNEKLFF	TGTGCCAGCAGCGTGGAGGCAGGGCGGAATGAAAAACTGTTTTTT
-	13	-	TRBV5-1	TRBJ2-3	CASHAGSTDTQYF	TGCGCCAGCCACGCGGGAAGCACAGATACACAGTATTTT
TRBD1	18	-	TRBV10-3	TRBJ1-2	CAISGDFGQGGSNYGYTF	TGTGCCATCAGTGGGGATTTTGGACAGGGAGGGTCTAACTATGGCTACACCTTC
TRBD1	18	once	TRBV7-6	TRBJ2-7	CASSPGGQGDVGSYEQYF	TGTGCCAGCAGCCCAGGGGGACAGGGTGATGTAGGGTCCTACGAGCAGTACTTC
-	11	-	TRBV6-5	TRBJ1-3	CATRLENTIYF	TGTGCCACCCGCCTTGAAAACACCATATATTTT
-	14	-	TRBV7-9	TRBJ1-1	CASSLGQGYTEAFF	TGTGCCAGCAGCCTCGGACAAGGATACACTGAAGCTTTCTTT
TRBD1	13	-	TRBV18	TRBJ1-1	CASWRDRAAPAFF	TGTGCCAGCTGGAGAGACAGGGCGGCCCCGGCTTTCTTT
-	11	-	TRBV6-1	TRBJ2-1	CASKGYNEQFF	TGTGCCAGCAAAGGTTACAATGAGCAGTTCTTC
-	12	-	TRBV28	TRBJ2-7	CASSTMLGSPYF	TGTGCCAGCAGTACCATGCTGGGGAGTCCGTACTTC
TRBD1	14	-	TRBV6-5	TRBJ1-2	CASSYSTGPKGYTF	TGTGCCAGCAGTTACTCGACAGGGCCGAAAGGCTACACCTTC
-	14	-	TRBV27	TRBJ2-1	CASIPRTRSHEQFF	TGTGCCAGCATCCCCCGGACGAGGTCTCATGAGCAGTTCTTC
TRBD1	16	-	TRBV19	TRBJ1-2	CASSSRDRGRTRGYTF	TGTGCCAGTAGTAGCCGGGACAGGGGGCGCACGCGTGGCTACACCTTC
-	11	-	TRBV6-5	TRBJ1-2	CASRGDYGYTF	TGTGCCAGCCGAGGGGACTATGGCTACACCTTC
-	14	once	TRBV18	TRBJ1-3	CASSPNPPRNTIYF	TGTGCCAGCTCCCCCAATCCTCCTCGAAACACCATATATTTT
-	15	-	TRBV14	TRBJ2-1	CASSQDRSLRNEQFF	TGTGCCAGCAGCCAAGACAGGTCGCTGCGCAATGAGCAGTTCTTC
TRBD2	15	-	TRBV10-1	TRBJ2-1	CASSETSGRDNEQFF	TGCGCCAGCAGTGAGACTAGCGGGAGAGACAATGAGCAGTTCTTC
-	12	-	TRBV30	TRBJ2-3	CAWTPNTDTQYF	TGTGCCTGGACCCCCAACACAGATACGCAGTATTTT
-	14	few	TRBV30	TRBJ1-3	CAWSVSAVGNTIYF	TGTGCCTGGAGTGTATCAGCGGTCGGAAACACCATATATTTT
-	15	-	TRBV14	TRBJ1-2	CASSQNHGANYGYTF	TGTGCCAGCAGTCAAAACCACGGTGCTAACTATGGCTACACCTTC
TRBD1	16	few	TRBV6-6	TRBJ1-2	CASRDRDRETNYGYTF	TGTGCCAGCAGAGACCGGGACAGGGAAACCAACTATGGCTACACCTTC